This T cell receptor beta chain emerged from a study of cytomegalovirus exposure and HLA in healthy donors (dated by TCRdb to about 2017). About the study as a whole: An earlier analysis of some 600 of the donors reported approximately 260 Gb of sequence data and approximately 120 million unique TCR beta sequences obtained from about 170 million T cells. About 320 gigabases of sequencing data and 80 million or so unique TCR sequences were included in an early release covering several hundred HLA-typed donors. Among the roughly 400 genotyped donors, approximately 81% belonged to the genetic ancestry cluster associated with self-reported Caucasian donors. The aim of the study was to test whether cataloging public T cell receptors could identify signatures of past pathogen exposure. Using immunosequencing, the study profiled T cell repertoires from around 670 subjects and related those repertoires to cytomegalovirus serostatus. In addition to the first cohort of roughly 670 subjects, a separate validation cohort of 100 to 150 different subjects was used. High-throughput TCR immunosequencing, statistical association of individual TCRs with disease status, and machine learning were combined to predict cytomegalovirus infection status. To study patterns of TCR occurrence, a later analysis re-analyzed previously published TCR beta repertoires from just over 650 donors and added high-resolution HLA genotyping. In the later analysis, no new phenotypic data were used to find candidate immune exposures; instead, reliance was placed on TCR beta sequences and their occurrence across donors. An earlier analysis of a few hundred of the donors applied high-throughput TCR beta sequencing to assess whether each TCR beta V gene segment acted as functional or pseudogenic. Donor age, sex, ethnicity and CMV serostatus were collected together with the repertoire data. A later genetic analysis took genome-wide SNP genotypes for about 65% of the roughly 670 donors and used that subset as a discovery cohort. Every repertoire in the discovery cohort had been generated on one and the same sequencing platform. HLA typing included class I and class II loci at four-digit resolution. The number of donors typed differed by locus, with roughly 629-640 for A, B, C, DRB1 and DQB1, around 500 for DQA1, 606 for DPA1, and around 430 for DPB1. Several DR-DQ haplotypes were treated as single units for association and clustering because of strong linkage in the cohort. Among 300 to 450 genotyped donors of the cohort, an average of 235,054 unique TCR beta nucleotide sequences were sequenced per donor, 15% to 20% of them non-productive.

The library was prepared using the immunoSEQ multiplex PCR assay. A mixture of 60 forward primers for TCR Vbeta segments and 13 reverse primers for TCR Jbeta segments was used in the multiplex PCR. Amplification of the CDR3 region of rearranged TCR beta genes was performed with a multiplex PCR assay on genomic DNA. The amplified TCR beta libraries were sequenced on the Illumina HiSeq System as 87-base-pair reads. Per the authors' processing: Across the 500 to 750 repertoires, a later analysis counted around 80 million unique TCR beta chains, around 10 million of which were shared by at least two donors. Raw reads were error-corrected and collapsed into unique sequences by a nearest-neighbor algorithm in which closely related sequences were merged to remove PCR and sequencing errors. CDR3 sequences were aligned to IMGT reference sequences to assign V, D and J gene segments. For a sequence to be retained, at least a six-nucleotide match to both a V gene segment and a J gene segment was required. A rearrangement was called productive if the CDR3 had no stop codons and remained in frame with V and J, and every other rearrangement was called non-productive. Following IMGT convention, CDR3 was defined as the stretch from the second conserved V-encoded cysteine up to the conserved J-encoded phenylalanine. Sequences without an unambiguous match to a single V gene segment were excluded from the earlier analysis of 450 to 650 of the donors. In an earlier analysis of 450 to 700 of the donors, V segments were called functional above 56.7% productive rearrangements and were called segregating when the between-donor standard deviation exceeded 5%. A statistical classification framework was developed to diagnose cytomegalovirus status using the catalog of TCR beta chain sequences. V and J gene assignment, in a later analysis, came from comparing TCR nucleotide sequences with IMGT/GENE-DB human TR gene sequences. The TCRdist pipeline was used in a later analysis to assign CDR3 sequences and most-parsimonious VDJ recombination scenarios. In a later analysis, each TCR beta chain was defined by its CDR3 amino acid sequence together with its V-gene family, and reads lacking a unique V-gene family were excluded. To address suspected cross-contamination and a sequencing artifact, a later analysis removed 550 to 750 highly shared, low-generation-probability nucleotide sequences. In a later analysis, a clonal expansion index for each public chain was calculated from normalized within-repertoire ranks of inferred template counts. In a later analysis, generation probabilities were computed with a VDJ recombination model fitted to out-of-frame rearrangements, and the resulting probabilities were checked against IGoR. In a later analysis, hypergeometric tests were used to score TCR-TCR, TCR-HLA and TCR-CMV co-occurrence, with a repertoire-size bias correction applied to TCR pairs. A later analysis estimated false discovery rates by permuting HLA or CMV assignments 20 times. In a later analysis, co-occurring TCRs were grouped using DBSCAN, with TCRdist sequence similarity added in when clustering inside HLA-allele-positive subsets. Repertoires with fewer than 30,000 or more than 120,000 public chains, plus five repertoires with anomalous nucleotide sharing, were excluded from co-occurrence clustering. TCRdb took this table from immuneACCESS and kept in-frame rearrangements with V and J called. Such tables lack part of the clones; where checked against another copy, unresolved V genes explain under half of the gap, and the rest is unexplained. That table furnishes V, J and clone size, whereas the DNA furnished D and trimming. This sample has approximately 130,000 clones in its table, and about 78% of those were observed once. The ten top clones hold approximately 4% of the sample.

Comment on this clone: What antigen it recognizes has not been identified. Per-base quality was not reported, and no clone a single base away is much larger than it.

The paper as a whole reports these results and caveats: The study gave a list of some 150 TCR beta chains associated with cytomegalovirus. In a later analysis, HLA-associated TCR beta chains showed more clonal expansion and lower generation probabilities than non-associated chains that were equally common. Immune exposure information for the cohort was limited to CMV serostatus. In this cohort, only TCR beta chains were sequenced, and detectable features were limited by the absence of alpha or paired-chain data. Because some donors lacked HLA typing at each locus, the association tests relied only on the typed subset. Compared with the roughly 670-donor mean, donors in an Asian-associated ancestry cluster had fewer N-insertions in productive TCRs, according to a later genetic analysis. A cluster of highly shared sequence variants was judged likely to be a technical artifact of the sequencing pipeline. In a later analysis, the rate of TCR association differed among HLA loci, with DRB1 alleles having the most associated TCRs and HLA-C alleles having the fewest. A few of the identified cytomegalovirus-associated TCR beta chains were confirmed in vitro to be specific for cytomegalovirus antigens. In a later analysis, several top co-occurrence clusters were reported to appear linked to parvovirus B19, influenza, CMV and Epstein-Barr virus. Some IMGT-functional V segments, including TRBV6-2 and TRBV6-3, could not be distinguished by the 87-base-pair reads and were therefore excluded. A later analysis found that most CMV-associated TCR beta chains appeared HLA-restricted, with HLA associations seemingly driven largely by CMV exposure. The authors suggested that the approach could potentially be extended to other disease states and immunological phenotypes. Presence/absence analyses assumed roughly uniform sequencing depth across donors, an assumption that may not hold. Correlated functional status among segregating V segments might be attributable to linkage disequilibrium, but an unknown experimental factor could not be ruled out. In a later analysis, around 17,000 TCR beta sequences were associated with specific HLA alleles at a false discovery rate of 0.05. When HLA alleles, especially DR and DQ, strongly co-occurred, TCR associations were difficult to assign to individual alleles. The earlier analysis of about 600 of the donors excluded 15 to 20 rarely observed V segments, including chromosome 9 orphons, because counts were too low. In an earlier analysis of around 600 of the donors, most TCR beta V segments appeared in productive rearrangements about 87% or about 30% of the time, broadly matching IMGT annotations. A further reported finding was that TCR beta sequences accurately predicted the HLA-A and HLA-B alleles for most subjects in the first cohort. In both the original and validation cohorts, the classifier was reported to diagnose cytomegalovirus status with high specificity and sensitivity. An association between a missense DCLRE1C variant and V-gene and J-gene trimming of TCR beta chains was found in a later genetic analysis and replicated in an independent cohort. Most TCR sequences were observed very rarely across donors, whereas some public TCRs were present in many individuals.

The cohort consisted of approximately 670 healthy bone marrow donors. At the time of sampling, every cohort member was nominally healthy, though immune exposures that went unrecorded were likely present. The donor was CMV seropositive and belonged to the group of around 300 seropositive cohort members. Each donor provided a peripheral blood sample, and peripheral blood mononuclear cells were used for TCR beta sequencing. The Qiagen DNeasy Blood Extraction Kit was used to extract genomic DNA from the blood cell samples. The CDR3, cysteine through phenylalanine, is 14 amino acids long. Solely the CDR3 DNA is kept, with 42 bases framed from the first base. The germline V end is reduced by 7 bases and the J end by 6 bases; junction bases left unmatched: 8. Taken from the germline V gene, the CDR1 and CDR2 loops are MNHEY and SVGAGI.

Sequencing used PBMCs. The TCR comes from a man in his fifties in good health and CMV-seropositive. Recombination joined TRBV6-5 with TRBJ2-7; 11 nucleotides in the junction match TRBD1. The CDR3 protein is CASTTGDRGSEQYF. Read as DNA, the sequence is TGTGCCAGCACTACCGGGGACAGGGGGTCCGAGCAGTACTTC.